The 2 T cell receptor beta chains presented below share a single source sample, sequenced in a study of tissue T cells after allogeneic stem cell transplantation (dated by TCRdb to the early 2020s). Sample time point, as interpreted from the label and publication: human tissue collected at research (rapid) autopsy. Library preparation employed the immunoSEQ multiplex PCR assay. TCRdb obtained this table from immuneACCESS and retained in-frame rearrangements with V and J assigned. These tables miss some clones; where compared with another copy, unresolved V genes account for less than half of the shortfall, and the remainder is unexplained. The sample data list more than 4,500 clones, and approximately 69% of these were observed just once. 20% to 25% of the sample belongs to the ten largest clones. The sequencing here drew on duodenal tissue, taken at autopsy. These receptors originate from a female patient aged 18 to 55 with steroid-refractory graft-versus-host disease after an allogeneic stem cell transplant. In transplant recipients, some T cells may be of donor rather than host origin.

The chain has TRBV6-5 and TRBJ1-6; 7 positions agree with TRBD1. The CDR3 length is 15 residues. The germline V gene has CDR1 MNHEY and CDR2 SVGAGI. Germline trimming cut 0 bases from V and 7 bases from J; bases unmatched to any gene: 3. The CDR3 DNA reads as TGTGCCAGCAGTTACTCCGGGACAGTGAATTCACCCCTCCACTTT. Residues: CASSYSGTVNSPLHF.

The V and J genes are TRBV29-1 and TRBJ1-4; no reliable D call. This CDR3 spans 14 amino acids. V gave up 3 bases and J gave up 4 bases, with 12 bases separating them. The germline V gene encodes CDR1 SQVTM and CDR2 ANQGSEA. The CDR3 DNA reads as TGCAGCGTTGACCCGGACGGGTTTAATGAAAAACTGTTTTTT. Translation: CSVDPDGFNEKLFF.